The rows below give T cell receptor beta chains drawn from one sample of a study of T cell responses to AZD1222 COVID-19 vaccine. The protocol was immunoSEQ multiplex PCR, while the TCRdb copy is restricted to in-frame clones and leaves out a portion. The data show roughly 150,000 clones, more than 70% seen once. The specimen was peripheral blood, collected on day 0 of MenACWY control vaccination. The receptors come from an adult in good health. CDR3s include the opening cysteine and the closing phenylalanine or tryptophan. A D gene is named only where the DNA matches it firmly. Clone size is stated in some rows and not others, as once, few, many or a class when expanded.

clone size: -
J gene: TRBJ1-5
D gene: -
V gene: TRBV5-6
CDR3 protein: CASSFSRYSNQPQHF
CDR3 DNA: TGTGCCAGCAGCTTCTCGCGGTATAGCAATCAGCCCCAGCATTTT

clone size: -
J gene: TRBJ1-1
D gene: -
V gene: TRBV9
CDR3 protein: CASSVDGRAEAFF
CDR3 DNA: TGTGCCAGCAGCGTAGATGGGAGGGCTGAAGCTTTCTTT

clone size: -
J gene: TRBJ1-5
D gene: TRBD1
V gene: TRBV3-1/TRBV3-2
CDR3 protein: CASSRGQGVGQPQHF
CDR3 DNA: TGTGCCAGCAGCCGGGGACAGGGGGTCGGTCAGCCCCAGCATTTT

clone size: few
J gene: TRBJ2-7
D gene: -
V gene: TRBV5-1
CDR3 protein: CASSLLAGTNSYEQYF
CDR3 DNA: TGCGCCAGCAGCTTGTTGGCGGGAACCAACTCCTACGAGCAGTACTTC

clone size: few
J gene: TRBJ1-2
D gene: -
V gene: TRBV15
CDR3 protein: CATSRPTGSFSGYTF
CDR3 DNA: TGTGCCACCAGCAGACCCACCGGGTCCTTCTCTGGCTACACCTTC

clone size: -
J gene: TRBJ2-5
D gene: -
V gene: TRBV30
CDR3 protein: CAWSVGTAETQYF
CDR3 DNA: TGTGCCTGGAGTGTAGGGACGGCAGAGACCCAGTACTTC

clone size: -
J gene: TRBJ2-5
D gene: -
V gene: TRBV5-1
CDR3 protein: CASSPLPAVKGETQYF
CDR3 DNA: TGCGCCAGCAGCCCCCTCCCCGCGGTAAAGGGGGAGACCCAGTACTTC

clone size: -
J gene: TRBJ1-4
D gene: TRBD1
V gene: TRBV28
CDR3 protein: CASRDRDNEKLFF
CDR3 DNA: TGTGCCAGCCGGGACAGGGATAATGAAAAACTGTTTTTT

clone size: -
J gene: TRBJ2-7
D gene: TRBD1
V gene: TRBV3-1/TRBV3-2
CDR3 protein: CASSQADRGEQYF
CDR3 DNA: TGTGCCAGCAGCCAAGCGGACAGGGGCGAGCAGTACTTC

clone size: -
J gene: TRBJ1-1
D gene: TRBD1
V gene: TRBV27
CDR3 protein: CASSALGQGIEAFF
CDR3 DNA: TGTGCCAGCAGTGCTTTAGGACAGGGGATTGAAGCTTTCTTT

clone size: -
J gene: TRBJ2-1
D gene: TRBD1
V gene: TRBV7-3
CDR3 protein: CASSRGQGREQFF
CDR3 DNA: TGTGCCAGCAGCCGCGGACAGGGGCGTGAGCAGTTCTTC

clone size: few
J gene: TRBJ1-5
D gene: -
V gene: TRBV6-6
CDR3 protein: CASSYDRWQPQHF
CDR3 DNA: TGTGCCAGCAGTTACGACAGGTGGCAGCCCCAGCATTTT

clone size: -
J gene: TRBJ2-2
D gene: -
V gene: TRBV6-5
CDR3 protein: CASSYGLNGGLFF
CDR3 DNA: TGTGCCAGCAGTTACGGGCTAAACGGAGGGCTGTTTTTT

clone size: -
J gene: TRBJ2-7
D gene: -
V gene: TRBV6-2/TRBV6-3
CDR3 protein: CASSYRENSYEQYF
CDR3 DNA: TGTGCCAGCAGTTACCGGGAGAACTCCTACGAGCAGTACTTC

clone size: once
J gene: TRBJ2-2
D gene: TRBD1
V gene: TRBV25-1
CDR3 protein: CASSEGQGANTGELFF
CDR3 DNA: TGTGCCAGCAGTGAGGGACAGGGGGCGAACACCGGGGAGCTGTTTTTT

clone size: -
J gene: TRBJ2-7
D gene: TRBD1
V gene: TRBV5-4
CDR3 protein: CASSPPWDREGEQYF
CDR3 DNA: TGTGCCAGCAGCCCCCCTTGGGACAGGGAGGGCGAGCAGTACTTC

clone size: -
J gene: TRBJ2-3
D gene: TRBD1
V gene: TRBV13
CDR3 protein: CASSSPGQGYTQYF
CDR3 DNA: TGTGCCAGCAGCTCACCGGGACAGGGTTATACGCAGTATTTT

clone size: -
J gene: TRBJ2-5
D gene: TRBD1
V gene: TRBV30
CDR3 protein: CAWSGIVRDRGRTPSEETQYF
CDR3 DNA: TGTGCCTGGAGTGGGATAGTCCGGGACAGGGGGCGAACACCCTCCGAAGAGACCCAGTACTTC

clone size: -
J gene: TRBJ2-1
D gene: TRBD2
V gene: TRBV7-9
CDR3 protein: CASSSQGRGTSGRNEQFF
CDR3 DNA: TGTGCCAGCAGCTCGCAGGGTCGCGGGACTAGCGGGAGAAATGAGCAGTTCTTC

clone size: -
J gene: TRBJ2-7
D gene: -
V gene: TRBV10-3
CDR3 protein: CAISGAGRPEQYF
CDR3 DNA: TGTGCCATCAGTGGGGCAGGGAGGCCTGAGCAGTACTTC

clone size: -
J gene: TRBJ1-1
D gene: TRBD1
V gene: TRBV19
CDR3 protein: CASSISGTVMNTEAFF
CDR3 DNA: TGTGCCAGTAGTATCTCCGGGACAGTGATGAACACTGAAGCTTTCTTT

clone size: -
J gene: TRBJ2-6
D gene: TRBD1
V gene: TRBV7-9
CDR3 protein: CASSPWDRFAFSGANVLTF
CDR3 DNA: TGTGCCAGCAGCCCGTGGGACAGGTTCGCTTTTTCTGGGGCCAACGTCCTGACTTTC

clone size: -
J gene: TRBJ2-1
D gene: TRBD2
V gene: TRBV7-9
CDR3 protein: CASSGLAGGTYNEQFF
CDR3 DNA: TGTGCCAGCAGTGGACTAGCGGGAGGGACCTACAATGAGCAGTTCTTC

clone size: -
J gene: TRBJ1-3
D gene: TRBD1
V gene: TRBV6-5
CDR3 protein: CASSYYWTGRNTIYF
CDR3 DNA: TGTGCCAGCAGTTACTACTGGACAGGACGAAACACCATATATTTT

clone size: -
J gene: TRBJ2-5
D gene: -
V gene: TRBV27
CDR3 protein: CASSPRGSLQETQYF
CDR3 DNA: TGTGCCAGCAGTCCCCGAGGGAGCCTCCAAGAGACCCAGTACTTC

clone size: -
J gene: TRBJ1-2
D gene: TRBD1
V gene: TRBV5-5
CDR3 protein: CASSLDGRGFYGYTF
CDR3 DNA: TGTGCCAGCAGCTTGGACGGCAGGGGGTTCTATGGCTACACCTTC

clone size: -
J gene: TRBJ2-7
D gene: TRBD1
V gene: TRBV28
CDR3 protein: CASSTGQGAIYEQYF
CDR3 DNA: TGTGCCAGCAGTACCGGACAGGGTGCCATCTACGAGCAGTACTTC

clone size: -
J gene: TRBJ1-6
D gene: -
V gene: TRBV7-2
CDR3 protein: CASSSDVGRHSPLHF
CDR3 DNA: TGTGCCAGCAGCTCCGATGTAGGGCGGCATTCACCCCTCCACTTT

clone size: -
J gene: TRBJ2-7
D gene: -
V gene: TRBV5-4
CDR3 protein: CASSSRADSSYEQYF
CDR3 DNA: TGTGCCAGCAGCTCAAGGGCGGATAGCTCCTACGAGCAGTACTTC

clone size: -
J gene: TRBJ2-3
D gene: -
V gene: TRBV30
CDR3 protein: CAWSVGITDTQYF
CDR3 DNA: TGTGCCTGGAGTGTAGGTATCACAGATACGCAGTATTTT

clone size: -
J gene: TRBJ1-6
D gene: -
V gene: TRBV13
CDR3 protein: CASSLGEGRGNSPLHF
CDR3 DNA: TGTGCCAGCAGCTTAGGGGAGGGGAGGGGTAATTCACCCCTCCACTTT

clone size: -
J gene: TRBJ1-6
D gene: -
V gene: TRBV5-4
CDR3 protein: CASSPQKNNSPLHF
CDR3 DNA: TGTGCCAGCAGCCCGCAGAAAAATAATTCACCCCTCCACTTT

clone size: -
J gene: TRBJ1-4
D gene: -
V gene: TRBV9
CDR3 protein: CASSVSTTNEKLFF
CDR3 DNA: TGTGCCAGCAGCGTTTCCACAACTAATGAAAAACTGTTTTTT

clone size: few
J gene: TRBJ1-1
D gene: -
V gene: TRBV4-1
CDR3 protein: CASSQDIQRNTEAFF
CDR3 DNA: TGCGCCAGCAGCCAAGACATACAGCGTAACACTGAAGCTTTCTTT

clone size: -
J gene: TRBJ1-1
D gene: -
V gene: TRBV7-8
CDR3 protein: CASSPGAANTEAFF
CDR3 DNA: TGTGCCAGCAGCCCTGGGGCAGCGAACACTGAAGCTTTCTTT

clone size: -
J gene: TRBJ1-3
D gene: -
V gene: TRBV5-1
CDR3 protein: CASSLGLGGNTIYF
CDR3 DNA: TGCGCCAGCAGCTTGGGACTCGGTGGAAACACCATATATTTT

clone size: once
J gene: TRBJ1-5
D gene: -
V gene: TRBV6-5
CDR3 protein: CASGRDQPQHF
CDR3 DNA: TGTGCCAGCGGCCGGGATCAGCCCCAGCATTTT

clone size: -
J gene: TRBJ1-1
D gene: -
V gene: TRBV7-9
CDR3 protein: CASSLNRMGAGYREAFF
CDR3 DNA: TGTGCCAGCAGCTTAAATAGAATGGGGGCCGGTTACCGGGAAGCTTTCTTT

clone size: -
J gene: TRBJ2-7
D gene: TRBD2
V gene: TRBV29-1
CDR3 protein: CSVDPGGPGYEQYF
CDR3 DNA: TGCAGCGTTGACCCGGGGGGGCCCGGTTACGAGCAGTACTTC

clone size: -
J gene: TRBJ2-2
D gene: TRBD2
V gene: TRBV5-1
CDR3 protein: CASSGTSGSRGTGELFF
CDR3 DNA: TGCGCCAGCAGCGGGACTAGCGGGAGCCGTGGGACCGGGGAGCTGTTTTTT

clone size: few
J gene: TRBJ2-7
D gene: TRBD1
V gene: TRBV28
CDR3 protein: CASSYTGGGEQYF
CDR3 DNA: TGTGCCAGCAGTTACACAGGGGGCGGCGAGCAGTACTTC

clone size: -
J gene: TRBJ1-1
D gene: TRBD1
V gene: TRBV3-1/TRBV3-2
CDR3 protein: CASSSRLRGQAEAFF
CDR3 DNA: TGTGCCAGCAGCTCTCGCTTAAGGGGGCAAGCTGAAGCTTTCTTT

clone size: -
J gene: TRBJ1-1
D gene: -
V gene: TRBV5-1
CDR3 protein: CASSLVKEIRRTSRGTEAFF
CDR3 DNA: TGCGCCAGCAGCTTGGTCAAGGAAATTCGGCGGACCTCTAGGGGCACTGAAGCTTTCTTT

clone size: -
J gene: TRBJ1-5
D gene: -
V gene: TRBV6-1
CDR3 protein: CASSEAGGVGQPQHF
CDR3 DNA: TGTGCCAGCAGTGAAGCCGGTGGGGTCGGGCAGCCCCAGCATTTT

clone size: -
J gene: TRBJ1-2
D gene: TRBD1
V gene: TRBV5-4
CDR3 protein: CASSRGQGGSYGYTF
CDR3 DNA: TGTGCCAGCAGCCGCGGACAGGGAGGGAGCTATGGCTACACCTTC

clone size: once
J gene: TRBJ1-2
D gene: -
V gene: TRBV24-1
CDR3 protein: CATSDPQELYGYTF
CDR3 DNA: TGTGCCACCAGTGACCCACAGGAGCTCTATGGCTACACCTTC

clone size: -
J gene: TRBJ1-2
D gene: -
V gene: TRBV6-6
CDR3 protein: CASTLPQGGANGYTF
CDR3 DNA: TGTGCCAGCACCCTACCACAAGGGGGGGCGAATGGCTACACCTTC

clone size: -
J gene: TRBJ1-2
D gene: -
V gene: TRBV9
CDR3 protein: CASGAPRAGYTF
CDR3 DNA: TGTGCCAGCGGGGCGCCCAGGGCGGGCTACACCTTC

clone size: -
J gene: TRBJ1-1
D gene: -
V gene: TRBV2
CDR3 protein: CASSEGRGNTEAFF
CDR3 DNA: TGTGCCAGCAGCGAGGGCAGGGGGAACACTGAAGCTTTCTTT

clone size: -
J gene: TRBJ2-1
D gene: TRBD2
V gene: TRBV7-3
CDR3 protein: CASSLGGTSGTTGSWFF
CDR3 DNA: TGTGCCAGCAGCTTAGGAGGGACTAGCGGGACTACGGGAAGTTGGTTCTTC

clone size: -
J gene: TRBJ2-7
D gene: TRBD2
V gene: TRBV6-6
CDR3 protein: CASSQGLAGGYYEQYF
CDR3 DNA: TGTGCCAGCAGTCAGGGACTAGCGGGGGGGTACTACGAGCAGTACTTC

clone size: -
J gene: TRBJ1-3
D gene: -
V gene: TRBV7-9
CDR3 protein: CASPRDFGNTIYF
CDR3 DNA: TGTGCCAGCCCCCGGGACTTCGGAAACACCATATATTTT

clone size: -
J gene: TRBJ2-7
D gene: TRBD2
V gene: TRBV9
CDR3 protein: CASSPSGDYLYEQYF
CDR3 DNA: TGTGCCAGCAGCCCTAGCGGGGACTACTTATACGAGCAGTACTTC

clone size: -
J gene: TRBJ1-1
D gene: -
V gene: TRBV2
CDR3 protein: CVSSPGAEAFF
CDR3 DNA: TGTGTCAGCAGTCCAGGGGCTGAAGCTTTCTTT

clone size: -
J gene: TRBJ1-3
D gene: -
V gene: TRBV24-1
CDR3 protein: CATSQNGETIYF
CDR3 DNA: TGTGCCACCAGTCAAAACGGGGAAACCATATATTTT